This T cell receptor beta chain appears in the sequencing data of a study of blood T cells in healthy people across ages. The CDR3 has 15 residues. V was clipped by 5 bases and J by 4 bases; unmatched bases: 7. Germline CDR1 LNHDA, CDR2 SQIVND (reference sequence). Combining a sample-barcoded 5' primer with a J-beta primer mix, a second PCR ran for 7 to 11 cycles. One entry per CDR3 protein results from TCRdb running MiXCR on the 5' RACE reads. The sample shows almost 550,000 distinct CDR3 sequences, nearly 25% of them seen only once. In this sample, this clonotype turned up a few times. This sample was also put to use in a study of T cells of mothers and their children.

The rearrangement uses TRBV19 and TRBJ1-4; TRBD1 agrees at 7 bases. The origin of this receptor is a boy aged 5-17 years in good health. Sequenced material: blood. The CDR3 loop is CASSPTGQINEKLFF. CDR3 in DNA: TGTGCCAGTAGTCCTACGGGACAGATTAATGAAAAACTGTTTTTT.